These 15 T cell receptor beta chains share one sample of origin, sequenced in a study of blood T cell repertoires in COVID-19. This table comes from immunoSEQ multiplex PCR, and its TCRdb copy is limited to in-frame clones, with some not included. The sample records about 45,000 clones, roughly nine tenths being singletons. Source material: peripheral blood. The origin of the receptors is a human donor in a cohort sampled during active COVID-19.

The chain employs TRBV7-6 and TRBJ2-1; TRBD2 aligns across 11 bases. This CDR3 has 15 residues. Germline V CDR1 and CDR2: SGHVS, FNYEAQ. After removal of 1 base from V and 6 bases from J, the junction contained 2 bases not matched to a gene. This CDR3 is CASSLVAGGLNEQFF. CDR3 nucleotides: TGTGCCAGCAGCTTAGTAGCGGGGGGGCTCAATGAGCAGTTCTTC.

The rearrangement links TRBV3-1 (or the pseudogene TRBV3-2) to TRBJ2-1; 11 bases map to TRBD2. Trimming took 1 base from V and 5 from J; bases not matched to a gene: 7. The CDR3 length is 17 residues. Germline V gives CDR1 LGHDT, CDR2 YNNKEL (reference sequence). CDR3 loop: CASSQGSLAGENNEQFF. CDR3 nucleotides: TGTGCCAGCAGCCAAGGGTCACTAGCGGGGGAAAACAATGAGCAGTTCTTC.

This clone occurred once. V usage is TRBV14 and J usage is TRBJ1-5; D is possibly TRBD1 (5 bases). V gave up 5 bases and J gave up 4 bases, with 9 bases separating them. This CDR3 contains 13 residues. Germline V gene lookup returns CDR1 SGHDN and CDR2 FVKESK. The CDR3 bases are TGTGCCAGCAGCACCGACAGAAATCAGCCCCAGCATTTT. It translates to CASSTDRNQPQHF.

This chain connects TRBV28 to TRBJ1-1; D gene uncertain. Trimming removed 7 bases from V and 10 bases from J, with 13 bases in between. The CDR3 loop spans 11 amino acids. CDR1 MDHEN and CDR2 SYDVKM come from the germline V gene. CDR3 sequence reads: CASTMAFRAFF. As DNA, the CDR3 is TGTGCCAGCACCATGGCTTTCCGAGCTTTCTTT.

CDR3 DNA sequence: TGTGCCAGCAGCCAAATACGTAACAGGGTGGGGCCACAAGAGACCCAGTACTTC. This encodes CASSQIRNRVGPQETQYF. The chain employs TRBV7-9 and TRBJ2-5, with D possibly being TRBD1 (6 bases). CDR3 size: 18 residues. Trimming shortened V by 5 bases and J by 2 bases, and 24 bases separated the two germline ends. Germline V gene lookup returns CDR1 SEHNR and CDR2 FQNEAQ (reference sequence).

The rearrangement links TRBV2 to TRBJ2-5, with 11 positions matching TRBD2. Trimming removed 9 bases from V and 4 bases from J; junction bases left unmatched: 7. From germline, CDR1 is SNHLY and CDR2 FYNNEI. CDR3 length: 14 residues. CDR3 DNA: TGTGCCAGTAGCTCCGGGACTAGCGGAGAGACCCAGTACTTC. This encodes CASSSGTSGETQYF.

The chain combines TRBV18 with TRBJ2-7; weak D call: TRBD2 (7 bases). V was shortened by 3 bases and J by 0 bases, with 12 bases between the two germline ends. CDR3 length: 15 amino acids. Germline values: CDR1 KGHSH, CDR2 LQKENI. Here the CDR3 DNA reads TGTGCCAGCTCACCGGGGGGGGCTAGCTCCTACGAGCAGTACTTC. This codes for CASSPGGASSYEQYF.

This clone was observed once. This sequence joins TRBV11-3 and TRBJ2-2; 9 bases fit TRBD2. Per germline, CDR1 SGHNT and CDR2 YENEEA. This CDR3 comprises 16 residues. The trim removed 5 bases at V and 5 bases at J, leaving 9 bases unmatched. The CDR3: CASSRLSGGGTGELFF. The CDR3, as DNA: TGTGCCAGCAGCCGGCTTAGCGGGGGAGGAACCGGGGAGCTGTTTTTT.

The chain has TRBV11-1 and TRBJ2-5; 8 bases are shared with TRBD1. Germline values: CDR1 SGHAT, CDR2 FQDESV (reference sequence). J gave up 5 bases and V 8 bases, and 7 bases lay outside the gene matches. This CDR3 is 13 amino acids long. The CDR3 loop is CASRQGAWETQYF. As DNA, the CDR3 is TGTGCCAGCCGTCAGGGGGCCTGGGAGACCCAGTACTTC.

The CDR3 reads CASSVAGQPYNEQFF. The CDR3 DNA sequence: TGTGCCAGCAGCGTAGCTGGACAGCCGTACAATGAGCAGTTCTTC. V is TRBV9 and J is TRBJ2-1; D may be TRBD1 (6 bases). This CDR3 spans 15 amino acids. Trimming pared 0 bases from V and 4 bases from J, leaving 11 bases between. Germline assignment: CDR1 SGDLS and CDR2 YYNGEE.

The V and J genes are TRBV19 and TRBJ1-4, with TRBD1 matching 9 bases. Germline CDR1 is LNHDA and CDR2 is SQIVND (reference sequence). V lost 10 bases and J lost 6; bases outside the gene matches: 9. The CDR3 contains 14 residues. This chain's CDR3 is CATSRDRDDEKLFF. For the CDR3, the DNA is TGTGCCACCTCGCGGGACAGGGACGATGAAAAACTGTTTTTT.

The chain links TRBV5-1 to TRBJ1-1, with 7 bases identical to TRBD1. The CDR3 length is 16 residues. CDR1 SGHRS and CDR2 YFSETQ come from the germline V gene. J lost 1 base, V lost 3 bases, and 9 bases had no gene match. This chain's CDR3 is CASSSTPGQTNTEAFF. CDR3 nucleotides: TGCGCCAGCAGCTCGACCCCGGGACAGACGAACACTGAAGCTTTCTTT.

The chain is built from TRBV4-1 and TRBJ2-1; D may be TRBD2 (5 bases). The V gene's germline CDR1 is MGHRA and CDR2 YSYEKL. CDR3 length: 14 residues. V gave up 3 bases and J gave up 5 bases, with 11 bases separating them. The CDR3 here is CASSQTGKNNEQFF. The CDR3 DNA sequence: TGCGCCAGCAGCCAGACCGGGAAGAACAATGAGCAGTTCTTC.

The chain carries TRBV7-6 and TRBJ1-1; 9 nucleotides line up with TRBD1. Germline loops: CDR1 SGHVS, CDR2 FNYEAQ. The CDR3 extends over 17 amino acids. The trim removed 5 bases at V and 0 bases at J, leaving 10 bases unmatched. The CDR3: CASSPGQGRVLNTEAFF. DNA for the CDR3: TGTGCCAGCAGCCCCGGACAGGGGAGGGTTCTGAACACTGAAGCTTTCTTT.

The rearrangement uses TRBV19 and TRBJ1-3; a weak D match, TRBD1 (6 bases). The germline V gene encodes CDR1 LNHDA and CDR2 SQIVND (reference sequence). Trimming removed 1 base at V and 2 bases at J, with 6 bases between. The CDR3 is made up of 14 amino acids. The CDR3 DNA reads TGTGCCAGTAGTATAGGACAGGCTGGAAACACCATATATTTT. Translating gives CASSIGQAGNTIYF.